The 4 T cell receptor beta chains below come from one sample, sequenced in a study of vaccination and CD4 T cells after COVID-19. Treatment meaning: roughly ten-day PBMC culture with coronavirus spike peptide pools or control peptides (ViraFEST assay). Once obtained from cultured CD4+ T cells, the DNA was sequenced using the Oncomine TCR Beta short-read assay. MiXCR, applied by TCRdb to the PCR reads, yields one record per CDR3 protein. This sample yields approximately 20,000 distinct CDR3 sequences, of which about 40% are seen a single time; about 27% belongs to the top ten. The antigens of these receptors remain unknown. The sample in question was CD4+ T cells from blood, cultured in vitro, obtained before SARS-CoV-2 vaccination. The receptors derive from a human donor who received a COVID-19 vaccine.

The gene calls are TRBV12-3 or TRBV12-4 and TRBJ2-2; D is possibly TRBD1 (6 bases). This CDR3 comprises 16 residues. Trimming pared 2 bases from V and 1 base from J, leaving 11 bases between. The CDR3 bases are TGTGCCAGCAGTTTACGGAGAGGGGGGAACACCGGGGAGCTGTTTTTT. Amino acids: CASSLRRGGNTGELFF.

The DNA for the CDR3 is TGCAGTGCGTCCTCCGGGACAGCCACAGATACGCAGTATTTT. Translated: CSASSGTATDTQYF. The V and J genes are TRBV20-1 and TRBJ2-3; 7 nucleotides align to TRBD1. CDR3 length equals 14 residues. The J segment lost 2 bases and the V segment lost 6 bases, leaving 8 bases of the junction unmatched. Germline assignment: CDR1 DFQATT and CDR2 SNEGSKA (reference sequence).

The rearrangement uses TRBV3-1 and TRBJ1-2; D is possibly TRBD1 (5 bases). V was cut by 1 base and J by 5 bases, with 17 bases left in between. Germline CDR1 is LGHDT and CDR2 is YNNKEL (reference sequence). The CDR3 sequence is 16 residues long. CDR3 in amino acids: CASSQGEGIRAYGYTF. The CDR3 nucleotides are TGTGCCAGCAGCCAAGGCGAGGGAATCAGGGCGTATGGCTACACCTTC.

CDR3 loop: CASSGTDSGNTIYF. The CDR3, as DNA: TGTGCCAGTAGTGGGACGGACTCTGGAAACACCATATATTTT. The J gene is TRBJ1-3, the V gene TRBV19; perhaps TRBD1 as D (5 bases). The CDR3 runs 14 residues. Germline CDR1 is LNHDA and CDR2 is SQIVND (reference sequence). Between the trimmed V and J ends, which lost 5 bases and 0 bases, there was a span of 8 bases.